These 17 T cell receptor beta chains originate from one sample sequenced in a study of T cells after yellow fever vaccination. TCRdb recomputed calls from the 5' RACE reads with MiXCR, one row per CDR3 protein. The table lists over 250,000 distinct CDR3 sequences, 4.1% of them singletons. The sequences come from PBMCs, collected 5 days after the yellow fever booster vaccination. The origin of the receptors is a man younger than 35 who received the YFV17D yellow fever vaccine.

Only a few counts were recorded for this clonotype. The CDR3 DNA is TGCGCCAGCAGCTTGGACCCTCCCTCGGGGAACACTGAAGCTTTCTTT. Protein product: CASSLDPPSGNTEAFF. The gene calls are TRBV5-1 and TRBJ1-1, with D hard to call. The CDR3 sequence is 16 residues long. Trimming removed 0 bases at V and 1 base at J, with 13 bases between. Germline CDR1 reads SGHRS; CDR2 reads YFSETQ. The variable domain in full, completed from reference TRBV5-1 and TRBJ1-1, reads KAGVTQTPRYLIKTRGQQVTLSCSPISGHRSVSWYQQTPGQGLQFLFEYFSETQRNKGNFPGRFSGRQFSNSRSEMNVSTLELGDSALYLCASSLDPPSGNTEAFFGQGTRLTVV.

This clonotype was seen more than once but under ten times. V is TRBV30 and J is TRBJ2-3; TRBD2 might be the D (5 bases). The CDR3 loop spans 15 amino acids. The V gene lost 1 base and the J gene lost 4 bases, with 15 bases spanning the gap. Per germline, CDR1 GTSNPN and CDR2 SVGIG (reference sequence). In nucleotides, the CDR3 is TGTGCCTGGAGTGAGGGAGCCTCTAGTCCAGATACGCAGTATTTT. Amino acids: CAWSEGASSPDTQYF.

This chain joins TRBV4-1 and TRBJ1-6; D unclear. The CDR3 is 16 amino acids. V was cut by 1 base and J by 7 bases, with 14 bases left in between. Germline V lookup: CDR1 MGHRA, CDR2 YSYEKL. The CDR3 sequence: CASSQGRGVGNSPLHF. CDR3 nucleotides: TGCGCCAGCAGCCAAGGTCGAGGTGTAGGGAATTCACCCCTCCACTTT.

This clonotype was counted only a few times. This chain connects TRBV5-4 to TRBJ2-5, with D possibly TRBD1 on 7 matching bases. Germline CDR1 and CDR2: SGHNT and YYREEE (reference sequence). The CDR3 length is 14 residues. The V gene lost 4 bases and the J gene lost 2 bases, with 12 bases spanning the gap. The CDR3 DNA sequence: TGTGCCAGCAGCAACCAGGGGGGACAAGAGACCCAGTACTTC. Translating gives CASSNQGGQETQYF.

This clonotype was found many times. This chain links TRBV20-1 with TRBJ2-5; 12 positions match TRBD2. Trimming took 0 bases from V and 5 from J; bases not matched to a gene: 4. This CDR3 comprises 15 residues. Germline values: CDR1 DFQATT, CDR2 SNEGSKA (reference sequence). The CDR3 reads CSARDTSGGRETQYF. CDR3 in DNA: TGCAGTGCTAGAGATACTAGCGGGGGGAGGGAGACCCAGTACTTC.

At least ten counts were recorded for this clonotype. This chain joins TRBV12-3 or TRBV12-4 and TRBJ2-3; 8 positions agree with TRBD2. CDR3 length: 13 residues. The CDR3 loop reads CVNERGPADTQYF. Here the CDR3 DNA reads TGTGTCAACGAGCGGGGGCCAGCAGATACGCAGTATTTT.

The sample holds many counts of this clonotype. This chain connects TRBV7-8 to TRBJ1-1; no clear D gene. The V and J ends lost 0 bases and 0 bases respectively, with 11 bases between them. Germline V lookup: CDR1 SGHVS, CDR2 FQNEAQ. The CDR3 extends over 16 amino acids. The CDR3 reads CASSLANAVMNTEAFF. In DNA, the CDR3 is TGTGCCAGCAGCTTAGCGAACGCAGTCATGAACACTGAAGCTTTCTTT.

The CDR3 is CASGLTEDTEAFF. As DNA, the CDR3 is TGTGCCAGCGGTCTGACAGAAGACACTGAAGCTTTCTTT. This chain connects TRBV27 to TRBJ1-1, with a weak D call TRBD1 (5 bases). This CDR3 has 13 residues. Germline V gene lookup returns CDR1 MNHEY and CDR2 SMNVEV (reference sequence). Trimming shortened V by 8 bases and J by 3 bases, and 13 bases separated the two germline ends.

The chain employs TRBV4-3 and TRBJ2-5, with 10 bases fitting TRBD1. The CDR3 has 15 amino acids. V lost 0 bases and J lost 6; bases outside the gene matches: 4. CDR1 is LGHNA and CDR2 is YSLEER in the germline V gene. CDR3 sequence (DNA): TGCGCCAGCAGCCAAGATAGACAGGGGGCGAAGACCCAGTACTTC. Translated, it gives CASSQDRQGAKTQYF.

The sample holds many counts of this clonotype. The gene calls are TRBV5-1 and TRBJ2-2; D might be TRBD1 (5 bases). This CDR3 comprises 15 residues. With 4 bases removed from V and 2 bases from J, the gap between germline ends came to 12 bases. The germline CDR1 and CDR2 sequences are SGHRS and YFSETQ. The CDR3 sequence: CASSLTETNTGELFF. CDR3 bases: TGCGCCAGCAGCCTGACAGAGACTAACACCGGGGAGCTGTTTTTT.

The chain uses TRBV3-1 and TRBJ2-7, with TRBD2 as a possible D gene (7 bases). The germline CDR1 and CDR2 sequences are LGHDT and YNNKEL (reference sequence). This CDR3 spans 16 amino acids. V dropped 6 bases and J dropped 0 bases, with 18 bases sitting between them. CDR3 nucleotides: TGTGCCAGCAGTCCGAGGGGGGGACGCAGCTCCTACGAGCAGTACTTC. It encodes CASSPRGGRSSYEQYF.

This clonotype was picked up a small number of times. This chain connects TRBV28 to TRBJ2-2; D ambiguous. V was trimmed by 7 bases and J by 4 bases, leaving 10 bases between them. CDR3 length: 13 residues. CDR1 MDHEN and CDR2 SYDVKM come from the germline V gene. CDR3 region: CASNAPSTGELFF. CDR3 nucleotide sequence: TGTGCCAGCAATGCACCAAGCACCGGGGAGCTGTTTTTT. Using reference TRBV28 and TRBJ2-2 for the parts outside the CDR3, the full variable domain is DVKVTQSSRYLVKRTGEKVFLECVQDMDHENMFWYRQDPGLGLRLIYFSYDVKMKEKGDIPEGYSVSREKKERFSLILESASTNQTSMYLCASNAPSTGELFFGEGSRLTVL.

In this sample, this clonotype turned up a few times. V usage is TRBV6-2 or TRBV6-3 and J usage is TRBJ1-6; D is uncertain. The CDR3 is 15 residues long. V was cut by 8 bases and J by 0 bases, with 11 bases left in between. Germline V gene sequence: CDR1 MNHEY, CDR2 SVGEGT. The CDR3 sequence is CASRTESSYNSPLHF. In DNA, the CDR3 is TGTGCCAGCCGGACTGAGAGCTCCTATAATTCACCCCTCCACTTT.

This clonotype showed up many times. For the CDR3, the DNA is TGCAGTGCTAGGAGGGGACAGGGGCCTGAAGCTTTCTTT. Translation gives CSARRGQGPEAFF. The V call is TRBV20-1, the J call TRBJ1-1, with 10 bases lining up with TRBD1. CDR1 and CDR2 from the germline V gene are DFQATT and SNEGSKA (reference sequence). The CDR3 is 13 amino acids. Unmatched junction bases numbered 4, after V lost 3 bases and J lost 6 bases.

A few counts support this clonotype. The CDR3 region is CASSLMGLRGYTF. In nucleotides, the CDR3 is TGTGCCAGCAGCTTGATGGGCCTGCGGGGCTACACCTTC. The V call is TRBV5-6, the J call TRBJ1-2; D unclear. Germline V gene lookup returns CDR1 SGHDT and CDR2 YYEEEE. The CDR3 runs to 13 residues. Trimming removed 1 base at V and 8 bases at J, with 12 bases between.

This clonotype appeared a few times. This sequence joins TRBV5-1 and TRBJ2-3; weak D call: TRBD1 (7 bases). Trimming took 0 bases from V and 6 from J, leaving 11 bases between them. There are 14 residues in the CDR3. CDR1 and CDR2 (germline): SGHRS, YFSETQ. The CDR3 is CASSLGTGGDTQYF. As DNA, the CDR3 is TGCGCCAGCAGCTTGGGGACAGGAGGGGATACGCAGTATTTT.

This clonotype was observed a few times. The gene calls are TRBV12-3 or TRBV12-4 and TRBJ1-1; 8 positions match TRBD1. Trimming removed 5 bases from V and 1 base from J; junction bases left unmatched: 6. There are 15 residues in the CDR3. The CDR3 sequence is CASSPRTGTNTEAFF. CDR3 bases: TGTGCCAGCAGTCCCCGGACAGGGACGAACACTGAAGCTTTCTTT.